This is a list of T cell receptor beta chains from one sample in a study of T cells in Graves' hyperthyroidism and ophthalmopathy. TCRdb called the multiplex PCR reads again in MiXCR, with one record for every CDR3 protein. The repertoire includes around 300,000 distinct CDR3 sequences, roughly 15% of them detected once, and 7% to 9% sits in the top ten. The sequencing input was blood. These receptors were taken from a woman aged 40 to 55 with Graves' hyperthyroidism. Both conserved end residues are part of each CDR3. A D gene is named only where the DNA matches it firmly. Some rows have no size entry. The others give once, few or many, or a class for an expanded clone.

clone size	V gene	D gene	J gene	CDR3 protein	CDR3 DNA
many	TRBV7-9	TRBD1	TRBJ1-2	CASSPTGGTYGYTF	TGTGCCAGCAGCCCAACAGGGGGCACCTATGGCTACACCTTC
many	TRBV7-9	-	TRBJ2-1	CASSSTTRDHNEQFF	TGTGCCAGCAGCTCGACAACGCGGGACCACAATGAGCAGTTCTTC
many	TRBV28	-	TRBJ1-1	CASSFPLEFRDSEAFF	TGTGCCAGCAGTTTTCCTCTCGAATTTCGGGACTCTGAAGCTTTCTTT
many	TRBV7-9	TRBD2	TRBJ2-1	CASSSLAGDSNEQFF	TGTGCCAGCAGCTCCCTAGCGGGGGATAGCAATGAGCAGTTCTTC
many	TRBV7-8	TRBD1	TRBJ2-5	CASSLDRGIETQYF	TGTGCCAGCAGCCTGGACAGGGGGATAGAGACCCAGTACTTC
few	TRBV4-2	TRBD2	TRBJ2-7	CASSQETSGIAGEQYF	TGTGCCAGCAGCCAAGAAACTAGCGGGATAGCGGGGGAGCAGTACTTC
many	TRBV19	-	TRBJ1-1	CASSTHRGAEAFF	TGTGCCAGTAGTACACACCGGGGTGCTGAAGCTTTCTTT
-	TRBV5-1	TRBD1	TRBJ2-5	CASGPRGQLQETQYF	TGCGCCAGCGGACCTAGGGGACAGCTACAAGAGACCCAGTACTTC
few	TRBV20-1	-	TRBJ2-2	CSAREKVWTGELFF	TGCAGTGCTAGAGAGAAGGTTTGGACCGGGGAGCTGTTTTTT
many	TRBV24-1	TRBD2	TRBJ2-3	CATSSAGVADTQYF	TGTGCCACCAGTTCAGCGGGAGTCGCAGATACGCAGTATTTT
many	TRBV30	TRBD1	TRBJ2-2	CASKGGTGVVGELFF	TGTGCCTCTAAGGGAGGGACAGGGGTTGTCGGGGAGCTGTTTTTT
many	TRBV6-1	-	TRBJ2-2	CASSASFGVSGELFF	TGTGCCAGCAGTGCATCCTTTGGGGTCTCGGGGGAGCTGTTTTTT
few	TRBV12-5	TRBD1	TRBJ2-3	CASGLSSAGGGADTQYF	TGTGCTAGTGGTTTGAGTTCGGCAGGGGGCGGCGCAGATACGCAGTATTTT
few	TRBV15	-	TRBJ2-7	CATSRDPDSWDEQYF	TGTGCCACCAGCAGAGACCCTGATTCTTGGGACGAGCAGTACTTC
few	TRBV2	-	TRBJ2-4	CASSAQGAAKNIQYF	TGTGCCAGCAGTGCGCAGGGAGCAGCCAAAAACATTCAGTACTTC
many	TRBV20-1	-	TRBJ1-1	CSAPGLLNTEAFF	TGCAGTGCTCCAGGTCTTCTGAACACTGAAGCTTTCTTT
-	TRBV19	-	TRBJ1-6	CASSIAGRGESPLHF	TGTGCCAGTAGTATAGCTGGCAGGGGTGAATCACCCCTCCACTTT
-	TRBV2	-	TRBJ2-6	CASNLALGANVLTF	TGTGCCAGCAATCTGGCCCTCGGGGCCAACGTCCTGACTTTC
-	TRBV6-5	TRBD1	TRBJ1-4	CTSSYSGTAEKLFF	TGTACCAGCAGTTACTCCGGGACAGCTGAAAAACTGTTTTTT